The clone carrying this T cell receptor (beta chain) was observed many times. The antigen is unknown. Whole-study results and caveats: Tumor Treg TCRs overlapped most with tumor naive CD4+ cells. In terms of TCR gene usage, tumor memory CD4+ T cells clustered together with blood and lymph node memory CD4+ cells, as well as with lymph node naive CD4+ cells.

Full-length variable regions came from constant-region reverse primers plus semi-nested Nested Universal Primer A PCR. From the 5' RACE reads, TCRdb called clonotypes with MiXCR, one entry per CDR3 protein. This table has some 30,000 distinct CDR3 sequences, roughly 26% appearing once. Germline V CDR1 and CDR2: KGHDR, SFDVKD. The CDR3 is 16 amino acids. Trimming took 4 bases from V and 4 from J; bases not matched to a gene: 9. V gene TRBV24-1 combines with J gene TRBJ2-5; TRBD2 matches at 9 bases. The sample comprised naive CD4+ T cells sorted from a lymph node. Subset specified: naive CD4+ T cells, CD4+CD45RA+CD25-. This sequence was found in a female donor with breast cancer. The CDR3 region is CATSDASGISGETQYF. The CDR3 DNA reads as TGTGCCACCAGTGACGCTAGCGGGATAAGTGGAGAGACCCAGTACTTC.